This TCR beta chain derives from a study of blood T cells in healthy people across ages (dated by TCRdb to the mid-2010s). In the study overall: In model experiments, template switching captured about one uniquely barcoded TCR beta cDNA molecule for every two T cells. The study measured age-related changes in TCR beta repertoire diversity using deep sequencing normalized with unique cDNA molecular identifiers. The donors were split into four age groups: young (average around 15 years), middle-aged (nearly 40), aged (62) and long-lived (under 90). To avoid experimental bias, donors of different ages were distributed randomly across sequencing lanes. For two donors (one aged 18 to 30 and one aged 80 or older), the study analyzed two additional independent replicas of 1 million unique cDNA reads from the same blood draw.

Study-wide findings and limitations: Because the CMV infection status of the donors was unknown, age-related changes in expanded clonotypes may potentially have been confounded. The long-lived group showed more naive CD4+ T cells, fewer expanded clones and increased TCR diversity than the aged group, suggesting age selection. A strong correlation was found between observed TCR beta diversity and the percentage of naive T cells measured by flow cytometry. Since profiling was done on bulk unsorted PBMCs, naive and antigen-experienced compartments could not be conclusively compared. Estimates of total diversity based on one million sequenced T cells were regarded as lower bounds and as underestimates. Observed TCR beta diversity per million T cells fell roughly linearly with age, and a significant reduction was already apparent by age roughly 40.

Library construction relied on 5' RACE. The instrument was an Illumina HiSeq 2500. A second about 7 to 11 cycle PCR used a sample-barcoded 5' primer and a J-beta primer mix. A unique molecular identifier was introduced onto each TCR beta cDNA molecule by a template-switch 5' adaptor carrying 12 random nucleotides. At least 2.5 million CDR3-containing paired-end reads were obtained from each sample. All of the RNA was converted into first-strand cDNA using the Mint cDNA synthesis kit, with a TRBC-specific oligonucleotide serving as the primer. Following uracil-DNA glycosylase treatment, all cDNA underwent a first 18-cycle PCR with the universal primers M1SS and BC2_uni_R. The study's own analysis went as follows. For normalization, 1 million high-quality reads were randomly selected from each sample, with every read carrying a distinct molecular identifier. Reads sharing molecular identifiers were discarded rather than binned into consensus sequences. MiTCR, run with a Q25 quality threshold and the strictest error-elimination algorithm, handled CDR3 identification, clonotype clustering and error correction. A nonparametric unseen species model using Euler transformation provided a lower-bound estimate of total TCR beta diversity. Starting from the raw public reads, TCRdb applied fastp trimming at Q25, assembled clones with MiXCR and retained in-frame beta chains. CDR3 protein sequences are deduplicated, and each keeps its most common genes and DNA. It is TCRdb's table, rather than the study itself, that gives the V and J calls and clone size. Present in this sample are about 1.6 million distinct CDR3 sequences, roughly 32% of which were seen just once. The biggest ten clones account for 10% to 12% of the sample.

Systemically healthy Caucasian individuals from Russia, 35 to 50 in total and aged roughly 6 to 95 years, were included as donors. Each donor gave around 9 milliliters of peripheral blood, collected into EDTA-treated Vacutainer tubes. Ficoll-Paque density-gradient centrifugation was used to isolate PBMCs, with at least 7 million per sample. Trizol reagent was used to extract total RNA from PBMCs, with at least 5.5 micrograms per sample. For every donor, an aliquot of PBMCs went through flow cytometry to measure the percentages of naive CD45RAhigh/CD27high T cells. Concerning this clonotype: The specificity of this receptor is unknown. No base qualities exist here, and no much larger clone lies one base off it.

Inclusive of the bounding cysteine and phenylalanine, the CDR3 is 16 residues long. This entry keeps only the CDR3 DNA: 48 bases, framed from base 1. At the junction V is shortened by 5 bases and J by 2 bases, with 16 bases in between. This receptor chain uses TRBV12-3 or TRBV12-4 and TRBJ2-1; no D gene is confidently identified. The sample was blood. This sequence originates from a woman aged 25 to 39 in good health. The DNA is TGTGCCAGCAGTCCCGAGACTCGCACCCCCTACAATGAGCAGTTCTTC. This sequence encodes CASSPETRTPYNEQFF.